The clone carrying this T cell receptor beta chain was observed many times. Its antigen remains unidentified. The data belong to a study of response to subunit inactivated influenza vaccine. Overall study results and limits: The authors offered the suggestion that each seasonal influenza vaccination recruits few new T cells.

Germline V gene data show CDR1 as SGHKS and CDR2 as YYEKEE (reference sequence). The CDR3 runs 11 residues. Trimming cost V 4 bases and J 15 bases, with 14 bases left between them. TCRdb called the RT-PCR reads again in MiXCR, with one record for every CDR3 protein. The sample lists hundreds of thousands of distinct CDR3 sequences; less than 8% were seen once. The sequence was obtained from a man aged 50-75 years who received an inactivated influenza vaccine. V is TRBV5-5 and J is TRBJ2-1; weak D call: TRBD2 (6 bases). The sample was PBMCs from blood, taken less than 25 months after vaccination. The CDR3 bases are TGTGCCAGCAGCCTAGAGACTAGTCCGTTCTTC. It is translated as CASSLETSPFF.